This T cell receptor (beta chain) was recovered during a study of T-cell reconstitution after alpha-beta-depleted transplantation in children (dated by TCRdb to the mid-2010s). A note on the overall study: The study quantitatively tracked T-cell immune reconstitution after TCRalphabeta/CD19-depleted allogeneic hematopoietic cell transplantation in children using TCR repertoire profiling.

This clonotype was found a few times. What this receptor recognizes is not known. Base qualities are not provided; no much larger clone lies one nucleotide away. Deletion took 0 bases off V and 3 bases off J, with a span of 14 bases between the germline ends. The cysteine opens and the phenylalanine closes a CDR3 of 16 amino acids. Left in the record is the CDR3 DNA by itself, 48 bases read in frame from the first base. From a lookup of the germline V gene, CDR1 and CDR2 are ENHRY and SYGVKD. Study-level results and caveats: In some patients, the high TCRbeta diversity seen at day 60 was put down to recipient T cells and intrathymic progenitors that had survived conditioning. Over the following months the frequencies of hyperexpanded clones went down, and after one year T-cell counts and TCRbeta diversity were mostly credited to newly produced T cells. The apparently early recovery of alphabetaT-cell counts about two months after transplant reportedly depended on only several hundred rapidly expanded clones that came from non-depleted graft cells.

The treatment or condition label, as the study defines it: allogeneic hematopoietic cell transplantation with graft depleted of TCRalphabeta T cells and CD19 B cells. The transplant recipients were children given TCRalphabeta/CD19-depleted allogeneic hematopoietic cell grafts. Receptors were amplified or captured by PCR. Sequencer: Illumina HiSeq 2500. TCR libraries were prepared with molecular barcoding, using unique molecular identifiers to normalize TCRbeta repertoire quantification. Clones were called with MiXCR by TCRdb after fastp trimmed the public reads at Q25, and only in-frame beta chains were retained. Every CDR3 protein is listed once, alongside the most common genes and DNA of its rows. For this sample the table gives just over 950,000 distinct CDR3 sequences, of which roughly 29% were detected only once. Approximately 30% of the sample comes from the top ten.

The receptor chain draws on TRBV10-3 and TRBJ1-2; TRBD1 is perhaps the D gene, given 6 matching bases. The sequences come from PBMCs, mostly from graft donor cells, collected 360 days after TCRalphabeta/CD19-depleted stem cell transplant. The sequence derives from a boy less than two years old who had a stem cell transplant for SCID, so the T cells may come from the graft donor. This receptor carries the CDR3 CAISESKVRGDYGYTF. The DNA is as follows: TGTGCCATCAGTGAGTCGAAAGTAAGGGGGGACTATGGCTACACCTTC.